These 26 T cell receptor beta chains share one sample of origin, sequenced in a study of cytomegalovirus exposure and HLA in healthy donors. PCR used 60 Vbeta primers and 13 Jbeta primers. Assay: immunoSEQ multiplex PCR; the TCRdb copy retains only in-frame clones and omits some. The data show some 150,000 clones, roughly 80% seen once. Sequences were obtained from PBMCs. These receptors were taken from a man aged 35-49 years in good health and CMV-seronegative.

V gene TRBV5-1 combines with J gene TRBJ2-3; tentatively, D is TRBD1 (5 bases). CDR1 is SGHRS, CDR2 YFSETQ, per germline. V lost 4 bases and J lost 2, with 17 bases in between. The CDR3 runs to 16 residues. CDR3 amino acids: CASSQWLGAPTDTQYF. Here the CDR3 DNA reads TGCGCCAGCAGCCAATGGTTAGGGGCCCCCACAGATACGCAGTATTTT.

This clone was seen repeatedly, ten times or more. The J gene is TRBJ2-1, the V gene TRBV2; D perhaps matches TRBD1 (7 bases). V was shortened by 3 bases and J by 6 bases, with 12 bases between the two germline ends. Germline CDR1 and CDR2: SNHLY and FYNNEI. This CDR3 has 14 residues. Here the CDR3 DNA reads TGTGCCAGCAGTGACAGGGGGGTCCGCAATGAGCAGTTCTTC. Protein product: CASSDRGVRNEQFF.

Only one count was recorded for this clone. The chain employs TRBV7-2 and TRBJ2-1; D is possibly TRBD1 (7 bases). Trimming removed 5 bases at V and 4 bases at J, with 15 bases between. Per germline, CDR1 SGHTA and CDR2 FQGNSA. There are 15 residues in the CDR3. CDR3: CASSQVPGGYNEQFF. CDR3 nucleotides: TGTGCCAGCAGCCAGGTCCCAGGGGGGTACAATGAGCAGTTCTTC.

The chain is built from TRBV4-1 and TRBJ2-5, with 8 bases that match TRBD2. The V gene's germline CDR1 is MGHRA and CDR2 YSYEKL. This CDR3 is built from 18 residues. Germline trimming cut 1 base from V and 3 bases from J; bases unmatched to any gene: 13. The DNA for the CDR3 is TGCGCCAGCAGCCAAGGTCGCGGGGGGAGTCTAACGGAAGAGACCCAGTACTTC. Encoded protein: CASSQGRGGSLTEETQYF.

The chain joins TRBV5-1 to TRBJ1-1, with D perhaps matching TRBD1 (6 bases). V shed 0 bases and J shed 1 base, with 16 bases lying between them. Germline assignment: CDR1 SGHRS and CDR2 YFSETQ. The length of the CDR3 is 17 residues. CDR3 bases: TGCGCCAGCAGCTTGGAACCCACGACAGGTGCGAACACTGAAGCTTTCTTT. It encodes CASSLEPTTGANTEAFF. Looking up the rest from reference TRBV5-1 and TRBJ1-1 gives the full variable domain: KAGVTQTPRYLIKTRGQQVTLSCSPISGHRSVSWYQQTPGQGLQFLFEYFSETQRNKGNFPGRFSGRQFSNSRSEMNVSTLELGDSALYLCASSLEPTTGANTEAFFGQGTRLTVV.

This clone appeared a few times. The rearrangement joins TRBV27 to TRBJ1-1; 8 nucleotides match TRBD1. CDR1 and CDR2 (germline): MNHEY, SMNVEV (reference sequence). There are 13 residues in the CDR3. Germline trimming cut 5 bases from V and 7 bases from J; bases unmatched to any gene: 6. The CDR3 is CASSTPGGSEAFF. DNA of the CDR3: TGTGCCAGCAGTACCCCAGGGGGCAGTGAAGCTTTCTTT.

The J gene is TRBJ1-6, the V gene TRBV6-5, with D uncertain. V lost 2 bases and J lost 7, with 15 bases in between. This CDR3 region has 16 residues. Germline CDR1 and CDR2: MNHEY and SVGAGI. The CDR3 spells CASSYIGGYVNSPLHF. Here the CDR3 DNA reads TGTGCCAGCAGTTACATCGGAGGGTATGTGAATTCACCCCTCCACTTT.

The chain is built from TRBV7-9 and TRBJ2-2, with D tentatively TRBD2 (5 bases). The V end lost 8 bases, the J end lost 1 base, and 8 bases lay between the germline ends. CDR3 size: 13 residues. Germline V gene data show CDR1 as SEHNR and CDR2 as FQNEAQ (reference sequence). The CDR3 reads CASVGENTGELFF. CDR3 DNA sequence: TGTGCCAGCGTCGGGGAGAACACCGGGGAGCTGTTTTTT.

This clone was seen a single time. The junction shows a germline mismatch at one end, possibly a read error. Other DNA sequences in this specimen translate into the identical CDR3. The genes are TRBV6-5 and TRBJ1-2, with unresolved D. There are 14 residues in the CDR3. In germline, CDR1 is MNHEY, CDR2 SVGAGI. CDR3 DNA: TGCGCCAGCAGTTACCAAGGACTGACCTATGGCTACACCTTC. Translating gives CASSYQGLTYGYTF.

The CDR3 here is CASSLTGGNTGELFF. CDR3 coding DNA: TGTGCCAGCAGTCTCACAGGGGGGAACACCGGGGAGCTGTTTTTT. V gene TRBV6-4 combines with J gene TRBJ2-2, with 8 positions matching TRBD1. V dropped 5 bases and J dropped 1; count of bases not matched to a gene: 3. Looked up from germline, CDR1 is MRHNA and CDR2 is SNTAGT. This CDR3 has 15 amino acids.

This clone was recorded only once. The rearrangement uses TRBV6-5 and TRBJ2-5; 9 bases match TRBD1. Per the germline V gene, CDR1 is MNHEY and CDR2 is SVGAGI. The CDR3 sequence is 15 residues long. Unmatched junction bases numbered 7, after V lost 4 bases and J lost 4 bases. The CDR3 is CASSWGQGRGETQYF. The CDR3 nucleotides are TGTGCCAGCAGTTGGGGACAGGGTCGCGGAGAGACCCAGTACTTC.

This clone has more than one count but fewer than ten. The chain is built from TRBV10-1 and TRBJ1-2; 8 bases agree with TRBD1. Germline V gene lookup returns CDR1 WNHNN and CDR2 SYGVQD (reference sequence). The CDR3 runs 12 residues. The junction had 4 bases not matched to a gene; V was cut back by 9 bases and J by 4 bases. The chain's CDR3 is CASRDRFYGYTF. CDR3 DNA sequence: TGCGCCAGTAGGGACAGGTTCTATGGCTACACCTTC.

This chain joins TRBV19 and TRBJ2-5; the D gene is possibly TRBD2 (6 bases). Judging by the DNA end, TRBJ2-7 fits better; the J call may be wrong. The germline V gene encodes CDR1 LNHDA and CDR2 SQIVND (reference sequence). This CDR3 region has 15 residues. CDR3 sequence reads: CASSIKVEGVYEQYF. CDR3 in DNA: TGTGCCAGTAGTATTAAGGTGGAGGGCGTCTACGAGCAGTACTTC.

Only one count was recorded for this clone. This sequence joins TRBV28 and TRBJ1-2; the D is unclear. The V end was cut by 5 bases, the J end by 6 bases, with 10 bases between. The V gene's germline CDR1 is MDHEN and CDR2 SYDVKM. This CDR3 has 12 residues. This CDR3 is CASSQHDNGYTF. The CDR3 coding sequence is TGTGCCAGCAGTCAACATGATAATGGCTACACCTTC.

The chain is built from TRBV7-2 and TRBJ2-5; possibly TRBD1 for D (6 bases). Per germline, CDR1 SGHTA and CDR2 FQGNSA. The CDR3 extends over 12 amino acids. The V and J ends lost 5 bases and 13 bases respectively, with 17 bases between them. The CDR3 is CASSRDLTGPYF. In DNA form, the CDR3 reads TGTGCCAGCAGCCGGGACCTGACAGGCCCGTACTTC.

The chain links TRBV7-2 to TRBJ2-7, with TRBD2 as a possible D gene (5 bases). The CDR3 is 14 amino acids. Trimming cost V 6 bases and J 2 bases, with 14 bases left between them. The V gene's germline CDR1 is SGHTA and CDR2 FQGNSA. The CDR3 DNA reads as TGTGCCAGCAGTCCCATAGGGAGACCCTACGAGCAGTACTTC. It encodes CASSPIGRPYEQYF.

The rearrangement uses TRBV5-6 and TRBJ1-5, with 7 bases lining up with TRBD1. In germline, CDR1 is SGHDT, CDR2 YYEEEE. After removal of 4 bases from V and 4 bases from J, the junction contained 8 bases not matched to a gene. The CDR3 runs to 15 residues. The CDR3 nucleotides read TGTGCCAGCAGCAACGGACAGGTTACGAATCAGCCCCAGCATTTT. It codes for CASSNGQVTNQPQHF.

The table lists this clone with a count of one. The J gene is TRBJ1-2, the V gene TRBV5-4; TRBD1 aligns across 8 bases. Unmatched junction bases numbered 4, after V lost 1 base and J lost 14 bases. The germline V gene encodes CDR1 SGHNT and CDR2 YYREEE (reference sequence). This CDR3 is built from 11 residues. CDR3 bases: TGTGCCAGCAGCTTGAGACAGGGGTGGACCTTC. The encoded protein is CASSLRQGWTF.

The chain carries TRBV7-2 and TRBJ1-3, with TRBD1 identical over 7 bases. The trim removed 1 base at V and 0 bases at J, leaving 6 bases unmatched. The CDR3 has 17 amino acids. The V gene's germline CDR1 is SGHTA and CDR2 FQGNSA. The CDR3 coding sequence is TGTGCCAGCAGCTTAGGGGGGACAGCCAGCTCTGGAAACACCATATATTTT. Encoded protein: CASSLGGTASSGNTIYF.

This clone was recorded only once. The rearrangement uses TRBV28 and TRBJ2-5; TRBD1 might be the D (6 bases). V was clipped by 6 bases and J by 5 bases, with 19 bases between them. The V gene's germline CDR1 is MDHEN and CDR2 SYDVKM. The CDR3 is made up of 15 amino acids. The CDR3 region is CASSFAHRAEETQYF. In DNA, the CDR3 is TGTGCCAGCAGCTTTGCCCACAGGGCGGAGGAGACCCAGTACTTC. Combining the CDR3 with reference TRBV28 and TRBJ2-5 gives the whole variable domain DVKVTQSSRYLVKRTGEKVFLECVQDMDHENMFWYRQDPGLGLRLIYFSYDVKMKEKGDIPEGYSVSREKKERFSLILESASTNQTSMYLCASSFAHRAEETQYFGPGTRLLVL.

This chain joins TRBV4-2 and TRBJ1-6; a possible D gene is TRBD1 (5 bases). The CDR3 has 18 residues. Germline CDR1 and CDR2: LGHNA and YNFKEQ. V lost 0 bases, J lost 3 bases, and 15 bases lay in between. CDR3 DNA: TGTGCCAGCAGCCAAGAGATAAGGCAGGGCATCTATAATTCACCCCTCCACTTT. Translated: CASSQEIRQGIYNSPLHF.

This clone appeared a single time. The chain is built from TRBV18 and TRBJ2-7; no firm D call. CDR1 is KGHSH, CDR2 LQKENI, per germline. The CDR3 has 14 amino acids. V lost 1 base to trimming and J lost 2 bases, with 9 bases between them. Here the CDR3 DNA reads TGTGCCAGCTCACCACTTGGTACAGCCTACGAGCAGTACTTC. Amino acid sequence: CASSPLGTAYEQYF. The full variable domain, its missing parts supplied by reference TRBV18 and TRBJ2-7, is NAGVMQNPRHLVRRRGQEARLRCSPMKGHSHVYWYRQLPEEGLKFMVYLQKENIIDESGMPKERFSAEFPKEGPSILRIQQVVRGDSAAYFCASSPLGTAYEQYFGPGTRLTVT.

The chain combines TRBV25-1 with TRBJ2-5; tentative D call: TRBD1 (5 bases). The J call could be wrong; TRBJ2-7 is a better fit for the DNA end. Germline V gene sequence: CDR1 MGHDK, CDR2 SYGVNS. CDR3 length: 16 residues. In nucleotides, the CDR3 is TGTGCCAGCAGTGAATCTGGCAGGGCGAACTCCTACGAGCAGTACTTC. Translated: CASSESGRANSYEQYF.

This clone occurred a few times. This chain connects TRBV6-4 to TRBJ1-2; D remains unclear. The CDR3 loop spans 11 amino acids. Germline V CDR1 and CDR2: MRHNA, SNTAGT. Trimming pared 8 bases from V and 8 bases from J, leaving 12 bases between. CDR3 protein: CASSAGGGYTF. CDR3 bases: TGTGCCAGCTCGGCAGGCGGGGGCTACACCTTC.

The chain combines TRBV5-8 with TRBJ2-7; D possibly corresponds to TRBD2 (5 bases). Germline CDR1 SGHTS, CDR2 YDEGEE. V was cut by 4 bases and J by 4 bases, with 18 bases left in between. This CDR3 spans 15 amino acids. The CDR3 coding sequence is TGTGCCAGCAGCCGGCCAAGGGAGATAGTGTACGAGCAGTACTTC. It codes for CASSRPREIVYEQYF. Full variable domain (outside the CDR3, taken from reference TRBV5-8 and TRBJ2-7): EAGVTQSPTHLIKTRGQQATLRCSPISGHTSVYWYQQALGLGLQFLLWYDEGEERNRGNFPPRFSGRQFPNYSSELNVNALELEDSALYLCASSRPREIVYEQYFGPGTRLTVT.

This clone appeared once. The chain couples TRBV7-3 to TRBJ2-5; D might be TRBD1 (5 bases). Trimming left V 2 bases short and J 5 bases short, with 12 bases between. This CDR3 contains 14 residues. Germline V lookup: CDR1 SGHTA, CDR2 FQGTGA. The DNA for the CDR3 is TGTGCCAGCAGCTTACTGGGGCAGGTTGAGACCCAGTACTTC. Its translation is CASSLLGQVETQYF. Full variable domain (rest looked up from reference TRBV7-3 and TRBJ2-5): GAGVSQTPSNKVTEKGKYVELRCDPISGHTALYWYRQSLGQGPEFLIYFQGTGAADDSGLPNDRFFAVRPEGSVSTLKIQRTERGDSAVYLCASSLLGQVETQYFGPGTRLLVL.